This T cell receptor (beta chain) was documented in a study of early T cells in non-severe SARS-CoV-2 infection. This clonotype appeared a few times. Its antigen is unidentified. General study points: Using VDJdb, the matching emphasized anti-spike CD8 responses while missing private and CD4 specificities.

V lost 1 base, J lost 3 bases, and 7 bases lay in between. The CDR3 consists of 13 residues. TCRdb reanalysed the 5' RACE reads using MiXCR and keeps one entry per CDR3 protein. In the table there are roughly 100,000 distinct CDR3 sequences, roughly 14% of which are singletons. This chain uses TRBV12-3 or TRBV12-4 with TRBJ2-7; no reliable D call. The sample consisted of whole blood. This receptor was identified in an adult who was a healthcare worker with PCR-confirmed SARS-CoV-2 infection or an uninfected control (not recorded which). CDR3 sequence: CASSLEEFYEQYF. CDR3 sequence (DNA): TGTGCCAGCAGTTTAGAGGAGTTCTACGAGCAGTACTTC.